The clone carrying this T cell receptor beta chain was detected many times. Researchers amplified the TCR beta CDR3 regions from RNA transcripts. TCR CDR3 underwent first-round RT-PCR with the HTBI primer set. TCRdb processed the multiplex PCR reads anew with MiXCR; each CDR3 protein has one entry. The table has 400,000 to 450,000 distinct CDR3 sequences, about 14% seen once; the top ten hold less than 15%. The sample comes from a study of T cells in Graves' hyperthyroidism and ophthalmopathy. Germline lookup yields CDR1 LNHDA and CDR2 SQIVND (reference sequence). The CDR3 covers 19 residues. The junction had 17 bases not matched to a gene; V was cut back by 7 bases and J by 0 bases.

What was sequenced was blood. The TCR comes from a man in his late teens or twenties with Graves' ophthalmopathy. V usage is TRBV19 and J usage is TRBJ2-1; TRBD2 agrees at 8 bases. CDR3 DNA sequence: TGTGCCAGTACCCTTTACGGGAGGGCTGTTCAGAGCTCCTACAATGAGCAGTTCTTC. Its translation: CASTLYGRAVQSSYNEQFF.